This TCR beta chain appears in the sequencing data of a study of identical twins (dated by TCRdb to 2016 to 2017). Describing the broader study: TCR alpha and beta repertoires from monozygotic twins, unrelated adults of various ages and cord blood were deep-sequenced to test whether fetal clonotypes persist. To rule out contamination, replicate twin experiments were performed at different times with different library preparation protocols.

The germline V gene provides CDR1 MDHEN and CDR2 SYDVKM. Relative to germline, V is missing 5 bases and J is missing 6 bases, with 7 bases of the junction outside any gene match. The CDR3 covers 16 residues, taking in both the cysteine and the phenylalanine. Only CDR3 DNA is held: 48 bases, read in frame from base 1. Only healthy Caucasian donors were included. The twin cohort consisted of three pairs of female monozygotic twins, all aged roughly 18 to 30 years. Positive isolation kits from Invitrogen were used to isolate the CD4+ and CD8+ T cell populations. Preparation of the library involved 5' RACE. This sample was sequenced with an Illumina HiSeq 2000. Template switching introduced a universal primer binding site; the final cDNA contained a unique molecular identifier, enabling accurate counting of TCR cDNA molecules. Specific primers in the conserved constant-segment region were used to synthesize first-strand cDNA for TCR alpha and beta chains. To control for contamination, every cDNA library was double barcoded, receiving both a SMART-Mk sample barcode and Illumina barcodes. TruSeq adapter sequences and Illumina sample barcodes were added in two successive PCR steps. The TCR alpha and beta cDNA libraries were sequenced on the Illumina HiSeq platform using custom primers. As for the authors' bioinformatics: Unique molecular identifiers were extracted from raw reads with MiGEC, and CDR3 positions were determined with MiXCR. For each individual, recombination models were inferred using an EM algorithm with the repgenHMM and IGoR tools. Shared clonotype analysis was performed with the tcR package in R, normalizing sharing by the product of cloneset sizes. Out-of-frame nonproductive sequences were analyzed to study raw recombination free of thymic and clonal selection effects. TCRdb reprocessed the public reads (quality trimming at Q25 with fastp, clone calling with MiXCR) and kept in-frame beta chains. Under each unique CDR3 protein, matching rows form one entry showing the most common genes and DNA. TCRdb's processing, not the authors', yielded these V and J calls. A total of roughly 470,000 distinct CDR3 sequences appear in this sample, about 13% of them only once. About 1% of the sample comes from the top ten.

About this clonotype itself: The antigen it recognizes is unknown. Per-base quality was not reported, and no clone a single base away is much larger than it.

The full study reports these points: Fewer insertions were carried by abundant cord blood beta clonotypes, a similar but weaker trend appeared in young adult naive repertoires, and no such trend appeared in memory repertoires. Because the same donors could not be followed over many years, the conclusions depended on cross-sectional statistical analysis. Zero-insertion analyses could be partly confounded by invariant T cells such as MAIT and iNKT, though diverse VJ usage argued against such confounding for most clonotypes. In monozygotic twins, out-of-frame TCR alpha sharing was systematically underestimated by recombination models, although the models agreed with sharing between unrelated individuals. In beta out-of-frame sequences, excess twin sharing was weaker, because having fewer shared sequences lowered the signal-to-noise ratio. Out-of-frame TCR alpha sequences shared between twins showed an excess of low generation-probability sequences compared with coincidental sharing between unrelated individuals.

These data were also filed under a second study, of yellow fever vaccine responses in identical twins. The second source states: The authors reported that the T cell response to vaccination in identical twins appeared partly convergent and partly personalized. In the study, vaccine-responding T cell clones were precisely tracked in identical twins.

The sample taken for sequencing was CD4+ T cells sorted from blood. The V and J genes are TRBV28 and TRBJ2-4; 13 middle bases align to TRBD2. The TCR comes from a woman aged 18-29 years in good health. The base sequence is TGTGCCAGCAGTCCTCGGACTAGCGGGAGTAGAAACATTCAGTACTTC. Translated, this gives CASSPRTSGSRNIQYF.